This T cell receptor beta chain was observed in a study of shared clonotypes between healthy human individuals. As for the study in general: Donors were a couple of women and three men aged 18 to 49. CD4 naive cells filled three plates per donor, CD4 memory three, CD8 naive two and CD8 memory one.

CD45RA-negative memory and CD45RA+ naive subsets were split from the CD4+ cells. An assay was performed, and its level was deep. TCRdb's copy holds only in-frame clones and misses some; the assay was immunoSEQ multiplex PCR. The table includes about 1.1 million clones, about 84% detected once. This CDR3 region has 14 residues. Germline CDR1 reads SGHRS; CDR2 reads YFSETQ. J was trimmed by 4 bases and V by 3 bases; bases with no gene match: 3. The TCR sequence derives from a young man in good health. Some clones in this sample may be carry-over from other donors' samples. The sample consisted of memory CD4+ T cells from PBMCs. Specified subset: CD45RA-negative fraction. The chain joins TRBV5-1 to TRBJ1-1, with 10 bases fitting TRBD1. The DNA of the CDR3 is TGCGCCAGCAGCTCAGGGACAGGGGCCACTGAAGCTTTCTTT. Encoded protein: CASSSGTGATEAFF.